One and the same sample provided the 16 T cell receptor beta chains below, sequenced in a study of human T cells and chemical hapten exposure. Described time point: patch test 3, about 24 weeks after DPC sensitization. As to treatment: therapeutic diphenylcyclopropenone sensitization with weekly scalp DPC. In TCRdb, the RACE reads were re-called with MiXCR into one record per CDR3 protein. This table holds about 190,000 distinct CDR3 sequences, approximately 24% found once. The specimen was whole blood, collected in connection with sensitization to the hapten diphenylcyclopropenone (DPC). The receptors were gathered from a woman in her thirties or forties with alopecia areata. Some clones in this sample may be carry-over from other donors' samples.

The DNA for the CDR3 is TGTGCCAGCAGCGTCCAGGCGGGGGGCTCGAACACTGAAGCTTTCTTT. This translates into CASSVQAGGSNTEAFF. The chain links TRBV9 to TRBJ1-1; tentatively, D is TRBD1 (6 bases). The germline CDR1 and CDR2 sequences are SGDLS and YYNGEE. This CDR3 spans 16 amino acids. Trimming removed 2 bases at V and 1 base at J, with 15 bases between.

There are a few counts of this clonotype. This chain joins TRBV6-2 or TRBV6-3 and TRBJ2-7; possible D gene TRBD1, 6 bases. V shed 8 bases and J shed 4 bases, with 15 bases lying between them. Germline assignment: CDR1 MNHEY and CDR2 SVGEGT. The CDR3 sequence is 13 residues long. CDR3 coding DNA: TGTGCCAGCGAGGACAGCCCCTTGTACGAGCAGTACTTC. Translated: CASEDSPLYEQYF.

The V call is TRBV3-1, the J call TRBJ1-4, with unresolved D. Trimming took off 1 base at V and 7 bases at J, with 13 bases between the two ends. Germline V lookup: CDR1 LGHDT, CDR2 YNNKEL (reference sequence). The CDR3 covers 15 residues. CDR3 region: CASSQAAGLGEKLFF. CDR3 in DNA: TGTGCCAGCAGCCAAGCAGCGGGGTTGGGTGAAAAACTGTTTTTT. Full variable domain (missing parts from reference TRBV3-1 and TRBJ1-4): DTAVSQTPKYLVTQMGNDKSIKCEQNLGHDTMYWYKQDSKKFLKIMFSYNNKELIINETVPNRFSPKSPDKAHLNLHINSLELGDSAVYFCASSQAAGLGEKLFFGSGTQLSVL.

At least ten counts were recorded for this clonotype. For the CDR3, the DNA is TGTGCCAGCAGCTTAGCGCCGAACCTTTACGAGCAGTTCTTC. It yields the protein CASSLAPNLYEQFF. This chain links TRBV7-8 with TRBJ2-1; D is undetermined. The CDR3 covers 14 residues. V dropped 0 bases and J dropped 10 bases, with 13 bases sitting between them. The germline V gene encodes CDR1 SGHVS and CDR2 FQNEAQ.

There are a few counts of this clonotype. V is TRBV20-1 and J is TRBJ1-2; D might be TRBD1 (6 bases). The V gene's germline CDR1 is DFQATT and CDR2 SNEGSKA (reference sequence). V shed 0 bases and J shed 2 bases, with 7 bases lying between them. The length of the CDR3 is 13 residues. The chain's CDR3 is CSARDGQNYGYTF. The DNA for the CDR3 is TGCAGTGCTAGAGATGGACAGAACTATGGCTACACCTTC.

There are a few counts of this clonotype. This CDR3 reads CASSLGGAHAETQYF. The CDR3 DNA follows: TGTGCCAGCAGCTTGGGAGGGGCACACGCAGAGACCCAGTACTTC. This chain joins TRBV7-3 and TRBJ2-5, with 7 bases fitting TRBD2. Trimming removed 3 bases from V and 4 bases from J; junction bases left unmatched: 8. Germline V gene lookup returns CDR1 SGHTA and CDR2 FQGTGA. This CDR3 spans 15 amino acids.

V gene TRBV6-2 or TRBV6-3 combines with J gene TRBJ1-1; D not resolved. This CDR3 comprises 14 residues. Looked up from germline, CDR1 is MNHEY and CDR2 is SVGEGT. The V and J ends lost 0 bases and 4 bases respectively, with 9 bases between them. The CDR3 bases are TGTGCCAGCAGTTACTCTATTGGTAGCACTGAAGCTTTCTTT. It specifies CASSYSIGSTEAFF.

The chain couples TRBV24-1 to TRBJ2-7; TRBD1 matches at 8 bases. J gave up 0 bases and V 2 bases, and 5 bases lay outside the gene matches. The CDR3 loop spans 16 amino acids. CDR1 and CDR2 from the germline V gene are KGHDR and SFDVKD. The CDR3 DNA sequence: TGTGCCACCAGTGATTGGGGACAGGCTAGCTCCTACGAGCAGTACTTC. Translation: CATSDWGQASSYEQYF.

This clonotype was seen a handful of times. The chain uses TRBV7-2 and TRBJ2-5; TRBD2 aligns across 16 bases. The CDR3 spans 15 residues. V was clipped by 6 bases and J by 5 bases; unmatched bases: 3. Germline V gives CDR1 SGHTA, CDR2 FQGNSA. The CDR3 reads CASRLGLAGGETQYF. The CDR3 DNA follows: TGTGCCAGCAGATTGGGACTAGCGGGAGGGGAGACCCAGTACTTC. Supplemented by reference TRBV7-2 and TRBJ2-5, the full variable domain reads GAGVSQSPSNKVTEKGKDVELRCDPISGHTALYWYRQSLGQGLEFLIYFQGNSAPDKSGLPSDRFSAERTGGSVSTLTIQRTQQEDSAVYLCASRLGLAGGETQYFGPGTRLLVL.

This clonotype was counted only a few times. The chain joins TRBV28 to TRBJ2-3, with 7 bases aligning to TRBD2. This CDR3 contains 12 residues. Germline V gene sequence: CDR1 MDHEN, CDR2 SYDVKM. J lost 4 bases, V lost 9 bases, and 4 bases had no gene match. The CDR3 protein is CASGGVADTQYF. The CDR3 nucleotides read TGTGCCAGTGGGGGGGTAGCAGATACGCAGTATTTT. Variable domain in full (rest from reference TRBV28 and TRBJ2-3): DVKVTQSSRYLVKRTGEKVFLECVQDMDHENMFWYRQDPGLGLRLIYFSYDVKMKEKGDIPEGYSVSREKKERFSLILESASTNQTSMYLCASGGVADTQYFGPGTRLTVL.

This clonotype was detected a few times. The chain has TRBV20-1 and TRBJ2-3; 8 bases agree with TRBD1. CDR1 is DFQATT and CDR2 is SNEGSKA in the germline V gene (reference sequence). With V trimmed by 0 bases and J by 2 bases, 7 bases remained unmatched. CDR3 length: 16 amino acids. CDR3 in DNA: TGCAGTGCTAGAGATAGAGAACAGGGGGTCACAGATACGCAGTATTTT. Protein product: CSARDREQGVTDTQYF.

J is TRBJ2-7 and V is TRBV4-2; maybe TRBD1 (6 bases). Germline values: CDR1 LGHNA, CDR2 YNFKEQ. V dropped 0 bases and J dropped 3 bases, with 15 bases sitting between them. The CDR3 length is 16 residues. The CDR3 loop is CASSQEATGLRYEQYF. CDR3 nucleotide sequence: TGTGCCAGCAGCCAAGAGGCGACAGGACTTCGCTACGAGCAGTACTTC.

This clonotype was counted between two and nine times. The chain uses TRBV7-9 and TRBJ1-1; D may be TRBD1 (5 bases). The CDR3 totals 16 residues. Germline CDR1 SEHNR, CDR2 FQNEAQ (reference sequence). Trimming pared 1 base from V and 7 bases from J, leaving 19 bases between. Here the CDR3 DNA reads TGTGCCAGCAGCTTAGTGCCCCAGGGATCCCGGATTGAAGCTTTCTTT. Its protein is CASSLVPQGSRIEAFF. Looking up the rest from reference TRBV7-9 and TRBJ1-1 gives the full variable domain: DTGVSQNPRHKITKRGQNVTFRCDPISEHNRLYWYRQTLGQGPEFLTYFQNEAQLEKSRLLSDRFSAERPKGSFSTLEIQRTEQGDSAMYLCASSLVPQGSRIEAFFGQGTRLTVV.

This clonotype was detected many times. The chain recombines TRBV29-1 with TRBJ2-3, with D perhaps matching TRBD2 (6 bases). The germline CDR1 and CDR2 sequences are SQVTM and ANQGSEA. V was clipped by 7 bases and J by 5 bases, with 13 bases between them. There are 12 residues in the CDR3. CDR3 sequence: CSGEVLGDTQYF. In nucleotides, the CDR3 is TGCAGCGGGGAGGTCCTCGGAGATACGCAGTATTTT.

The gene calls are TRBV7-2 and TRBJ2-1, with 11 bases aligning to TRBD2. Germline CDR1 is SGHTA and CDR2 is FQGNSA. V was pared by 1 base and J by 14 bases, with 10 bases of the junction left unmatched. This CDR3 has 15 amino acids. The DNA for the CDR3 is TGTGCCAGCAGCTTAGTTACTAGCGGGAGCGCCAGGGAGTTCTTC. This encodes CASSLVTSGSAREFF.

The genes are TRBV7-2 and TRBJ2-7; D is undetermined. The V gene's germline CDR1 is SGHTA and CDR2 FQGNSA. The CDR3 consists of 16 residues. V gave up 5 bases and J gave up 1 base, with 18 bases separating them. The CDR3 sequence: CASSADTWGGSYEQYF. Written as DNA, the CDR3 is TGTGCCAGCAGCGCTGACACCTGGGGTGGGTCCTACGAGCAGTACTTC.